This passage covers 7 T cell receptor beta chains from one sample sequenced in a study of human T cells and chemical hapten exposure. TCRdb re-derived calls from the RACE reads in MiXCR, one entry per CDR3 protein. The table lists about 190,000 distinct CDR3 sequences, around 25% of them singletons. This sample's time point: patch test 3, about 24 weeks after DPC sensitization. Treatment specified: therapeutic diphenylcyclopropenone sensitization with weekly scalp DPC. Sequencing was performed on whole blood, taken in connection with sensitization to the hapten diphenylcyclopropenone (DPC). These receptors originate from a woman between 40 and 50 years old with alopecia areata. Some clones in this sample may be carry-over from other donors' samples.

This clonotype has just a few counts. CDR3 protein: CASSFRTGWGNTEAFF. The CDR3, as DNA: TGTGCCAGCAGCTTCCGGACAGGATGGGGGAACACTGAAGCTTTCTTT. V gene TRBV11-2 combines with J gene TRBJ1-1, with 7 positions matching TRBD1. V was clipped by 3 bases and J by 1 base; unmatched bases: 8. The CDR3 runs 16 residues. Germline V gene data show CDR1 as SGHAT and CDR2 as FQNNGV.

A few counts support this clonotype. The chain is built from TRBV2 and TRBJ1-1, with D hard to call. Germline V lookup: CDR1 SNHLY, CDR2 FYNNEI. The CDR3 has 12 amino acids. V lost 5 bases, J lost 1 base, and 5 bases lay in between. CDR3 in amino acids: CASSQQNTEAFF. In DNA form, the CDR3 reads TGTGCCAGCAGTCAGCAGAACACTGAAGCTTTCTTT. Full variable domain (rest looked up from reference TRBV2 and TRBJ1-1): EPEVTQTPSHQVTQMGQEVILRCVPISNHLYFYWYRQILGQKVEFLVSFYNNEISEKSEIFDDQFSVERPDGSNFTLKIRSTKLEDSAMYFCASSQQNTEAFFGQGTRLTVV.

Judged by abundance, this clonotype is medium-sized. J is TRBJ2-7 and V is TRBV20-1, with 10 bases lining up with TRBD2. J gave up 5 bases and V 0 bases, and 10 bases lay outside the gene matches. The CDR3 runs to 16 residues. Germline CDR1 is DFQATT and CDR2 is SNEGSKA (reference sequence). The CDR3 nucleotides are TGCAGTGCTAGAGACGCCGGGACTAGCGATTATCACGAGCAGTACTTC. This gives the protein CSARDAGTSDYHEQYF.

This clonotype has more than one count but fewer than ten. V gene TRBV20-1 combines with J gene TRBJ2-7; TRBD1 might be the D (5 bases). CDR1 and CDR2 (germline): DFQATT, SNEGSKA (reference sequence). With 1 base removed from V and 7 bases from J, the gap between germline ends came to 17 bases. The CDR3 sequence is 14 residues long. CDR3 protein: CSARGGDSLREQYF. The CDR3 nucleotides are TGCAGTGCTAGAGGAGGAGACAGCCTTAGAGAGCAGTACTTC.

The chain combines TRBV28 with TRBJ1-6, with a weak D call TRBD1 (5 bases). Per germline, CDR1 MDHEN and CDR2 SYDVKM. Trimming stripped 7 bases from V and 13 bases from J, with 26 bases between. The CDR3 is 16 amino acids. The CDR3 loop reads CASTGQGKGLFGPLHF. The DNA for the CDR3 is TGTGCCAGCACCGGCCAGGGAAAGGGTTTATTCGGGCCCCTCCACTTT.

This chain uses TRBV20-1 with TRBJ2-5; perhaps TRBD1 as D (7 bases). The germline gives CDR1 DFQATT, CDR2 SNEGSKA (reference sequence). The ends were cut back, 6 bases at V and 0 bases at J, with 14 bases in the middle. This CDR3 is 14 amino acids long. Here the CDR3 reads CSAGGDRYQETQYF. DNA of the CDR3: TGCAGTGCCGGCGGGGACAGATACCAAGAGACCCAGTACTTC.

This clonotype showed up many times. The CDR3 loop is CASSLGLVYNEQFF. CDR3 in DNA: TGTGCCAGCAGTTTAGGACTAGTGTACAATGAGCAGTTCTTC. This chain joins TRBV28 and TRBJ2-1, with TRBD2 identical over 7 bases. CDR3 size: 14 residues. Germline CDR1 and CDR2: MDHEN and SYDVKM. The V gene end was trimmed by 2 bases and the J gene end by 4 bases; junction bases not matched to a gene: 2.